This TCR beta chain comes out of a study of T cells expressing NK-cell markers (dated by TCRdb to the early 2020s). With respect to the entire study: TCR beta-chain repertoires were profiled in sorted CD3+CD56+NKG2C+, CD3+CD56+NKG2C- and CD3+CD56-NKG2C+ T-cell subsets from seven or eight donors. Among the eight sequenced donors, only one was HCMV-seronegative, while the other seven were HCMV-seropositive. The libraries were sequenced on Illumina HiSeq 2000/2500, MiSeq or NextSeq, producing 2 x 150 bp reads. The eight sequenced donors were randomly selected healthy volunteers, three men and five women. General conclusions and limits of the study: In more than five donors, the dominant CD3+CD56+NKG2C+ clonotypes were found to rank among the top 10 CD8+ clonotypes and to make up 1.0-7.0% of CD8+ T cells. Whether the expanded NKG2C-expressing T cell clones were specific for HCMV antigens was left unclear. Those dominant clonotypes were again the most abundant among CD3+CD56-NKG2C+ cells in a few donors, at about 25-60.1%.

Sequenced on an Illumina HiSeq 2000. TCR beta cDNA libraries were made by 5'RACE template switching that added a universal primer site and unique molecular identifiers. cDNA synthesis was primed from the TCR beta constant segment and was followed by two successive PCR amplification steps. The study's processing was this. Reads were demultiplexed and grouped by UMI with MIGEC, and clonotypes were assembled and quantified with MiTCR. Only TCR cDNA sequences supported by at least two reads were kept to exclude erroneous sequences. Downstream repertoire analysis used the tcR package, and clonotypes were matched across fractions by CDR3 nucleotide sequence plus V segment. VDJmatch was used to annotate antigen specificity against VDJdb, with one amino acid substitution allowed in CDR3. Reprocessed by TCRdb, the reads give a single entry per CDR3 protein sequence, without DNA. The V and J calls and clone size come from TCRdb's table, not from the authors' own analysis. This sample's listing comprises 450,000 to 600,000 distinct CDR3 sequences. The ten largest account for approximately 4% of the sample.

HCMV serostatus was determined by detecting HCMV-specific IgG in serum with a commercial ELISA kit. Peripheral blood mononuclear cells were isolated from blood by Ficoll density gradient centrifugation. Inclusive of the bounding cysteine and phenylalanine, the CDR3 is 13 residues long. This entry has no DNA. The germline V gene (reference sequence) supplies CDR1 LNHDA and CDR2 SQIVND. Concerning this clonotype itself: Its cognate antigen has yet to be identified.

This TCR derives from a man between 18 and 35 years old in good health. Donor details come from another sample of the same person, matched by shared clones. The sequence links TRBV19 to TRBJ2-1; TCRdb selects TRBD1, and the lack of DNA leaves this call unchecked. The sequenced material came from blood T cells: a sorted CD56 or NKG2C T cell subset, CD4+ or CD8+ T cells, or bulk PBMC T cells (not recorded which). The CDR3 here reads CASMGAFYNEQFF. Joined to the reference TRBV19 and TRBJ2-1 proteins, this CDR3 gives the full variable domain: DGGITQSPKYLFRKEGQNVTLSCEQNLNHDAMYWYRQDPGQGLRLIYYSQIVNDFQKGDIAEGYSVSREKKESFPLTVTSAQKNPTAFYLCASMGAFYNEQFFGPGTRLTVL.